These 24 T cell receptor beta chains share one sample of origin, sequenced in a study of lung T cells in sarcoidosis with Löfgren's syndrome. Each CDR3 protein gets one entry after TCRdb re-called the reads with MiXCR. The table lists 60,000 or so distinct CDR3 sequences, over 20% of them singletons. Sequencing input: CD4+ T cells from PBMCs. These receptors all come from a human donor with sarcoidosis (Löfgren's syndrome or another form), or a control subject (not recorded which).

With regard to this clonotype: Compared with germline, one end of the junction differs, possibly owing to a read error. This chain uses TRBV4-1 with TRBJ1-5; the D is unclear. CDR3 size: 15 residues. CDR1 MGHRA and CDR2 YSYEKL come from the germline V gene. The CDR3 sequence is CASSQGLAINRPQHF. The CDR3 region has the DNA TGCGCCAGCAGCCAAGGCCTGGCCATCAATCGGCCCCAGCATTTT.

V is TRBV10-3 and J is TRBJ1-1, with D possibly matching TRBD1 (6 bases). Germline CDR1 ENHRY, CDR2 SYGVKD. This CDR3 is 15 amino acids long. The V end lost 5 bases, the J end lost 2 bases, and 15 bases lay between the germline ends. The CDR3 DNA sequence: TGTGCCATCAGTCAAGTCGGGGGCGCCAACACTGAAGCTTTCTTT. This gives the protein CAISQVGGANTEAFF.

The chain couples TRBV12-3 or TRBV12-4 to TRBJ1-4; D call uncertain. The CDR3 spans 15 residues. V shed 1 base and J shed 5 bases, with 11 bases lying between them. The CDR3 spells CASSLGFDRNEKLFF. In DNA form, the CDR3 reads TGTGCCAGCAGTTTAGGGTTTGATCGGAATGAAAAACTGTTTTTT.

With respect to this clonotype: This sequence may be a read error, since a much larger clone differs from it by one base. The chain carries TRBV2 and TRBJ1-4; 9 bases are shared with TRBD1. The V segment lost 9 bases and the J segment 7 bases; nucleotides outside the gene matches: 9. Germline values: CDR1 SNHLY, CDR2 FYNNEI. The CDR3 runs 14 residues. The CDR3 loop is CARTVGQGGEKLFF. CDR3 nucleotide sequence: TGTGCCAGAACCGTGGGACAGGGCGGTGAAAAACTGTTTTTT.

A word on this clonotype: A clone one base away is much larger, so this may be a read error. The chain joins TRBV12-3 or TRBV12-4 to TRBJ2-3; 7 bases agree with TRBD2. The CDR3 has 16 amino acids. CDR3 sequence reads: CASSLYQRGRTDMQYF. As DNA, the CDR3 is TGTGCCAGCAGTTTGTACCAGCGGGGACGCACAGATATGCAGTATTTT.

The chain has TRBV5-4 and TRBJ1-2; a possible D gene is TRBD1 (5 bases). Germline V gives CDR1 SGHNT, CDR2 YYREEE (reference sequence). V was clipped by 5 bases and J by 2 bases, with 16 bases between them. The CDR3 contains 15 residues. CDR3 DNA sequence: TGTGCCAGCAGATCCCCCACGGACACCAACTATGGCTACACCTTC. Translated, it gives CASRSPTDTNYGYTF.

Regarding this clonotype: A much larger clone lies a single base off, so this may be a read error. This chain joins TRBV11-2 and TRBJ2-3; the D gene is possibly TRBD1 (5 bases). The CDR3 loop spans 16 amino acids. Per the germline V gene, CDR1 is SGHAT and CDR2 is FQNNGV. With 5 bases removed from V and 0 bases from J, the gap between germline ends came to 15 bases. The CDR3 DNA sequence: TGTGCCAGCAGCCTCTACAGGAGCGAAAGCACAGATACGCAGTATTTT. Translating gives CASSLYRSESTDTQYF.

The sample holds a few counts of this clonotype. The chain recombines TRBV18 with TRBJ2-7, with D maybe TRBD1 (6 bases). Germline V gene sequence: CDR1 KGHSH, CDR2 LQKENI. The germline V and J ends were trimmed by 3 bases and 5 bases, with 14 bases remaining between them. This CDR3 contains 14 residues. The CDR3 bases are TGTGCCAGCTCACCCCTCCGGGACACCAACGAGCAGTACTTC. Translated: CASSPLRDTNEQYF.

This clonotype has ten or more counts. The V call is TRBV6-2 or TRBV6-3, the J call TRBJ2-3, with D uncertain. Germline V CDR1 and CDR2: MNHEY, SVGEGT. The V end was cut by 0 bases, the J end by 1 base, with 11 bases between. The CDR3 runs 16 residues. The CDR3 sequence is CASSYSVTVRTDTQYF. The CDR3 nucleotides are TGTGCCAGCAGTTACTCGGTGACGGTTCGCACAGATACGCAGTATTTT.

This clonotype was picked up many times. The rearrangement joins TRBV6-1 to TRBJ2-7; D is ambiguous. CDR1 is MNHNS, CDR2 SASEGT, per germline. The V and J ends lost 6 bases and 0 bases respectively, with 12 bases between them. CDR3 length: 14 amino acids. The CDR3 coding sequence is TGTGCCAGCAGCCCTACCATCTCCTCCTACGAGCAGTACTTC. Amino acid sequence: CASSPTISSYEQYF.

This clonotype was detected ten times or more. The V gene is TRBV7-9, the J gene TRBJ1-4, with D possibly TRBD1 on 6 matching bases. Germline CDR1 is SEHNR and CDR2 is FQNEAQ (reference sequence). Trimming removed 2 bases at V and 6 bases at J, with 13 bases between. The CDR3 spans 15 residues. The CDR3 sequence is CASSLIQGVDEKLFF. The CDR3 nucleotides are TGTGCCAGCAGCTTAATACAGGGCGTCGATGAAAAACTGTTTTTT. The full variable domain, completed using reference TRBV7-9 and TRBJ1-4, is DTGVSQNPRHKITKRGQNVTFRCDPISEHNRLYWYRQTLGQGPEFLTYFQNEAQLEKSRLLSDRFSAERPKGSFSTLEIQRTEQGDSAMYLCASSLIQGVDEKLFFGSGTQLSVL.

As for this clonotype: This may arise from a read error, as a much more abundant clone is one base away. The J gene is TRBJ2-1, the V gene TRBV6-6; 9 bases agree with TRBD1. There are 14 residues in the CDR3. Germline loops: CDR1 MNHNY, CDR2 SVGAGI (reference sequence). The CDR3 sequence: CASSPSRGQGEQFF. The CDR3 coding sequence is TGCGCCAGCAGTCCCTCCAGGGGACAGGGTGAGCAGTTCTTC.

For this clonotype: A read error may explain this, as a much larger clone is one base away. This rearrangement joins TRBV20-1 to TRBJ2-1; 7 nucleotides match TRBD2. The length of the CDR3 is 12 residues. Germline V lookup: CDR1 DFQATT, CDR2 SNEGSKA (reference sequence). Trimming cost V 3 bases and J 6 bases; bases outside gene matches: 2. In DNA form, the CDR3 reads TGCAGTGCTAGCGGGAGGCTCAATGAGCAGTTCTTC. Its translation: CSASGRLNEQFF.

This clonotype was seen a few times. V and J are TRBV4-3 and TRBJ2-3; 9 bases line up with TRBD2. CDR3 size: 21 residues. Trimming at V came to 3 bases and at J to 5 bases, leaving 24 bases not matched to a gene. The germline gives CDR1 LGHNA, CDR2 YSLEER. In nucleotides, the CDR3 is TGCGCCAGCAGCCAGGGGGGCGGGAGGCGGGGCGGGAGGGCCGGTGGAGATACGCAGTATTTT. It codes for CASSQGGGRRGGRAGGDTQYF.

In the case of this clonotype: It may be a read error: a sequence one base away is much more abundant. The chain carries TRBV6-1 and TRBJ2-1, with D tentatively TRBD1 (5 bases). Germline CDR1 reads MNHNS; CDR2 reads SASEGT. CDR3 size: 16 residues. V was cut by 7 bases and J by 3 bases, with 19 bases left in between. The CDR3 spells CASTPGGLDSYNEQFF. CDR3 DNA sequence: TGTGCCAGCACCCCCGGTGGGCTCGACAGCTACAATGAGCAGTTCTTC.

This clonotype was seen a handful of times. One end of the junction is discordant with germline, which a read error may explain. This chain joins TRBV28 and TRBJ1-2, with a tentative D call TRBD1 (5 bases). Germline V gene data show CDR1 as MDHEN and CDR2 as SYDVKM. CDR3 length: 13 residues. CDR3 coding DNA: TGTGCCAGCAACGTCCGGGGCCGAGTTGGCTACGCCTTC. Its protein product is CASNVRGRVGYAF.

This clonotype was counted between two and nine times. This chain links TRBV7-2 with TRBJ1-1; possibly TRBD1 for D (6 bases). The CDR3 is 16 amino acids. Germline V gene data show CDR1 as SGHTA and CDR2 as FQGNSA. With 5 bases removed from V and 4 bases from J, the gap between germline ends came to 20 bases. The CDR3 is CASSPRTTQGTTEAFF. The CDR3 nucleotides read TGTGCCAGCAGCCCTCGAACCACTCAGGGGACCACTGAAGCTTTCTTT. Using reference TRBV7-2 and TRBJ1-1 for the parts outside the CDR3, the full variable domain is GAGVSQSPSNKVTEKGKDVELRCDPISGHTALYWYRQSLGQGLEFLIYFQGNSAPDKSGLPSDRFSAERTGGSVSTLTIQRTQQEDSAVYLCASSPRTTQGTTEAFFGQGTRLTVV.

This clonotype appeared a few times. This chain links TRBV7-8 with TRBJ1-1, with a weak D call TRBD1 (5 bases). CDR1 is SGHVS and CDR2 is FQNEAQ in the germline V gene. V gave up 5 bases and J gave up 4 bases, with 23 bases separating them. This CDR3 is 17 amino acids long. CDR3 coding DNA: TGTGCCAGCAGCCCTAGTGGGGTGGGGGTAGGAGGCACTGAAGCTTTCTTT. Translating it yields CASSPSGVGVGGTEAFF.

The chain is built from TRBV7-2 and TRBJ1-5, with D perhaps TRBD1 (5 bases). The V end was cut by 1 base, the J end by 2 bases, with 12 bases between. Germline CDR1 and CDR2: SGHTA and FQGNSA. This CDR3 has 16 residues. CDR3 residues: CASSLDNRMGNQPQHF. DNA for the CDR3: TGTGCCAGCAGCTTAGATAACAGGATGGGCAATCAGCCCCAGCATTTT.

This clonotype has at least ten counts. The chain links TRBV4-3 to TRBJ2-1; 8 bases match TRBD2. Per germline, CDR1 LGHNA and CDR2 YSLEER. CDR3 length: 16 amino acids. V was pared by 8 bases and J by 7 bases, with 16 bases of the junction left unmatched. Written as DNA, the CDR3 is TGCGCCAGCTCTCAACGCTCAAGCGGGAGAGGGAATGAGCAGTTCTTC. It specifies CASSQRSSGRGNEQFF.

The chain couples TRBV18 to TRBJ2-3; 14 bases line up with TRBD2. The CDR3 is 19 amino acids. CDR1 is KGHSH, CDR2 LQKENI, per germline. Trimming took 5 bases from V and 2 from J; bases not matched to a gene: 12. The CDR3 here is CASSEIRTSGRSNTDTQYF. CDR3 DNA sequence: TGTGCCAGCTCAGAAATTCGGACTAGCGGGAGGTCGAACACAGATACGCAGTATTTT.

The chain combines TRBV10-3 with TRBJ2-7; D ambiguous. The CDR3 extends over 14 amino acids. Germline V gene data show CDR1 as ENHRY and CDR2 as SYGVKD. V was cut by 0 bases and J by 6 bases, with 12 bases left in between. This CDR3 reads CAISESEQRTEQYF. The CDR3 region has the DNA TGTGCCATCAGTGAGTCCGAACAGAGGACCGAGCAGTACTTC.

The sample holds many counts of this clonotype. The junction does not match germline at one end; this may be a read error. The genes are TRBV7-7 and TRBJ2-1; TRBD2 agrees at 11 bases. The CDR3 spans 16 residues. Looked up from germline, CDR1 is SSHAT and CDR2 is FNYEAQ (reference sequence). CDR3 sequence reads: CASSPMVAGGFDEQFF. The CDR3, as DNA: TGTGCTAGCAGCCCAATGGTAGCGGGAGGGTTCGATGAGCAGTTCTTC.

Ten or more counts support this clonotype. The J gene is TRBJ2-1, the V gene TRBV4-3, with TRBD2 matching over 7 bases. This CDR3 has 13 residues. From germline, CDR1 is LGHNA and CDR2 YSLEER. V dropped 2 bases and J dropped 6; count of bases not matched to a gene: 1. The CDR3 region has the DNA TGCGCCAGCAGCCAAACTAGCGTCAATGAGCAGTTCTTC. Its translation is CASSQTSVNEQFF.